This TCR beta chain came from a study of identical twins. General study points: Excess low generation probability was seen in twin-shared out-of-frame alpha sequences. Models underpredicted monozygotic twin sharing of out-of-frame TCR alpha. Donors were not followed over many years; analysis was cross-sectional.

Healthy Caucasian donors formed the entire cohort. TCRdb redid the calling of the 5' RACE reads with MiXCR, one entry per CDR3 protein. The sample contains about 660,000 distinct CDR3 sequences, 8.6% of which appear only once. This clonotype has a handful of counts. Its matching antigen is unknown. This CDR3 comprises 13 residues. J lost 6 bases, V lost 7 bases, and 9 bases had no gene match. Germline lookup yields CDR1 MNHEY and CDR2 SMNVEV (reference sequence). These data also featured in a second study, about yellow fever vaccine responses in identical twins.

Sequenced input: PBMCs. The receptor was derived from a woman between 18 and 29 years old in good health. J is TRBJ2-7 and V is TRBV27, with TRBD2 matching 7 bases. CDR3 in amino acids: CASTWGGSCEQYF. The CDR3 DNA reads as TGTGCCAGCACATGGGGGGGGTCATGCGAGCAGTACTTC.